Described below is a single TCR beta chain sequence and its context. The antigen is undetermined. V lost 3 bases and J 4 bases, leaving 7 bases between the germline ends. This CDR3 is 13 amino acids long. Germline V lookup: CDR1 MNHNS, CDR2 SASEGT. The data derive from a study of cytomegalovirus exposure and HLA in healthy donors. Overall study results and limits: Previously analyzed data showed that most TCR beta V segments were productive at a frequency of about 87% or about 30%.

PCR used 60 Vbeta primers and 13 Jbeta primers. The protocol was immunoSEQ multiplex PCR, while the TCRdb copy is restricted to in-frame clones and leaves out a portion. Of about 120,000 clones listed, 70% to 85% are singletons. The receptor was derived from a man aged 50 to 60 in good health and CMV-seropositive. The sequenced sample consisted of PBMCs. The gene calls are TRBV6-1 and TRBJ1-5, with D unresolved. The CDR3 DNA reads as TGTGCCAGCAGTGATAACAGTAATCAGCCCCAGCATTTT. It yields the protein CASSDNSNQPQHF.